These T cell receptor beta chains were read from a single sample in a study of shared clonotypes between healthy human individuals. The protocol was immunoSEQ multiplex PCR, while the TCRdb copy is restricted to in-frame clones and leaves out a portion. The table has about 1.1 million clones, approximately 80% seen once. Sequences were obtained from memory CD4+ T cells from PBMCs. The receptors originated from a man aged 18-30 years in good health. Some clones in this sample may be carry-over from other donors' samples. CDR3s include the opening cysteine and the closing phenylalanine or tryptophan. The D gene is left open where the match is weak. A clone size is listed for some rows: how often the clone was seen (once, few, many), or a class if it is expanded.

V gene,clone size,D gene,J gene,CDR3 DNA,CDR3 protein
TRBV7-2,.,.,TRBJ2-1,TGTGCCAGCAGCTCCGGAGGTAGCTCCTACAATGAGCAGTTCTTC,CASSSGGSSYNEQFF
TRBV7-9,few,.,TRBJ1-6,TGTGCCAGCAGCTCGGACATTGATAATTCACCCCTCCACTTT,CASSSDIDNSPLHF
TRBV5-4,.,.,TRBJ1-2,TGTGCCAGCAGCTTGATGGGTCACTATGGCTACACCTTC,CASSLMGHYGYTF
TRBV11-2,.,.,TRBJ2-7,TGTGCCAGCACCCCGGCGGGCGAGCAGTACTTC,CASTPAGEQYF
TRBV18,.,.,TRBJ1-2,TGTGCCAGCTCATCCACCACGGGTGGCTACACCTTC,CASSSTTGGYTF
TRBV18,few,TRBD1,TRBJ2-1,TGTGCCAGCTCCCGGAAAGACAGGGGGCACGGGAATGAGCAGTTCTTC,CASSRKDRGHGNEQFF
TRBV4-2,.,.,TRBJ2-1,TGTGCCAGCAGCCTAAGAGCGGCTTTCTCCTACAATGAGCAGTTCTTC,CASSLRAAFSYNEQFF
TRBV5-1,.,TRBD2,TRBJ2-3,TGCGCCAGCACTCGGGAGGGCCGTACAGATACGCAGTATTTT,CASTREGRTDTQYF
TRBV27,once,TRBD2,TRBJ2-5,TGTGCCAGCAGGCCAAGCGGGAGGTACCCCAGGGAGACCCAGTACTTC,CASRPSGRYPRETQYF
TRBV10-2,.,.,TRBJ2-2,TGCGCCAGCAGTGAGCCGACCAGCACCGGGGAGCTGTTTTTT,CASSEPTSTGELFF
TRBV5-1,.,.,TRBJ2-1,TGCGCCAGCAGCTTGCTGTTGGGTGAGCAGTTCTTC,CASSLLLGEQFF
TRBV2,.,.,TRBJ2-6,TGTGCCAGCAGTGAAGCAGGAGGATCTGGGGCCAACGTCCTGACTTTC,CASSEAGGSGANVLTF
TRBV6-1,.,.,TRBJ2-3,TGTGCCAGCACAGGAGCGGGCCGCACAGATACGCAGTATTTT,CASTGAGRTDTQYF
TRBV7-9,once,.,TRBJ1-1,TGTGCCAGCAGCCCGGGGAGGGCGTCGACTGAAGCTTTCTTT,CASSPGRASTEAFF
TRBV9,.,.,TRBJ2-5,TGTGCCAGCAGCCTTGGGACGAGCCAAGAGACCCAGTACTTC,CASSLGTSQETQYF
TRBV9,.,.,TRBJ2-2,TGTGCCAGCAGCGTAGTAGGCAGGTCGGGCGGGGAGCTGTTTTTT,CASSVVGRSGGELFF
TRBV7-8,.,.,TRBJ2-1,TGTGCCAGCAGCCAGCGGGTCTACTCCTACAATGAGCAGTTCTTC,CASSQRVYSYNEQFF
TRBV28,.,.,TRBJ1-1,TGTGCCAGCAGTTCACCCTCCGGGACACCCTACCGACCAGCTTTCTTT,CASSSPSGTPYRPAFF
TRBV28,.,.,TRBJ1-1,TGTGCCGGGAACGGCGGAGGCATGCCTTGGGGTGAAGCTTTCTTT,CAGNGGGMPWGEAFF
TRBV2,few,.,TRBJ1-2,TGTGCCAGCACTCTCGAGAACTATGGCTACACCTTC,CASTLENYGYTF
TRBV27,few,.,TRBJ2-1,TGTGCCAGCAGCCTAGCTCGCTCCTACAATGAGCAGTTCTTC,CASSLARSYNEQFF
TRBV30,.,TRBD1,TRBJ1-1,TGTGCCTGGAGTCTGAGGGGGCAAGCTTTCTTT,CAWSLRGQAFF
TRBV28,.,TRBD2,TRBJ2-7,TGTGCCAGCAGTCCACTGGGGACTAGCGGGAGTTTCGGGCAGTACTTC,CASSPLGTSGSFGQYF
TRBV5-1,.,.,TRBJ1-3,TGCGCCAGCAGATTAGACGCGAGCTCTGGAAACACCATATATTTT,CASRLDASSGNTIYF
TRBV5-1,.,.,TRBJ2-7,TGCGCCAGCAGCTCACACGGTTTAGGACTCGAGCAGTACTTC,CASSSHGLGLEQYF
TRBV7-8,.,TRBD2,TRBJ2-1,TGTGCCAGCAGCTCTAGCCGACTAGCCTTGAGCTCCTACAATGAGCAGTTCTTC,CASSSSRLALSSYNEQFF
TRBV20-1,.,.,TRBJ2-3,TGCAGTGCTCACAGTGGGCGTACGCAGTATTTT,CSAHSGRTQYF
TRBV7-8,.,.,TRBJ2-7,TGTGCCAGCAGCTCTCGAAGAAGTGAGGGGAAAGTCTACGAGCAGTACTTC,CASSSRRSEGKVYEQYF
TRBV4-2,.,.,TRBJ2-7,TGTGCCAGCAGCCAAGAGGCTGCCAGGGTCATACCGACCCCCCGCTACGAGCAGTACTTC,CASSQEAARVIPTPRYEQYF
TRBV30,.,.,TRBJ1-2,TGTGCCTGGTCCGGGCCCTCTAACTATGGCTACACCTTC,CAWSGPSNYGYTF
TRBV2,once,TRBD1,TRBJ1-4,TGTGCCAGCAGTGAGCGCCTACACGGGACAGGGGGAAAACTGTTTTTT,CASSERLHGTGGKLFF
TRBV28,many,.,TRBJ2-7,TGTGCCAGCAGTTTAAATACGCTGGGGGCCTCCTACGAGCAGTACTTC,CASSLNTLGASYEQYF
TRBV2,.,TRBD1,TRBJ1-5,TGTGCCAGCAGTGAAGGAGGACCGGGACAGACTAGCAATCAGCCCCAGCATTTT,CASSEGGPGQTSNQPQHF
TRBV15,.,.,TRBJ2-5,TGTGCCACCAGCAGATCCGGGGAATTGATGGGAGAGACCCAGTACTTC,CATSRSGELMGETQYF
TRBV10-3,.,TRBD2,TRBJ2-5,TGTGCCATCAGTGATAAGGGGACTAGCGGGAGGGCCCAGTACTTC,CAISDKGTSGRAQYF
TRBV5-6,.,.,TRBJ1-2,TGTGCCAGCAGCCGGCCGGTCCCTAACTATGGCTACACCTTC,CASSRPVPNYGYTF
TRBV7-9,few,.,TRBJ2-7,TGTGCCAGCAGCCCCGGGGGAGGCCGCTCCTACGAGCAGTACTTC,CASSPGGGRSYEQYF
TRBV2,.,.,TRBJ2-7,TGTGCCAGCGTCCTAGACGGGCCGGGGGAGCAGTACTTC,CASVLDGPGEQYF
TRBV5-4,.,TRBD1,TRBJ2-7,TGTGCCAGCAGCTCGGGACAGGGGGCAATAGAGCAGTACTTC,CASSSGQGAIEQYF
TRBV12-5,.,.,TRBJ2-2,TGTGCTAGTGGTTTAGGGTCAGGGACCGGGGAGCTGTTTTTT,CASGLGSGTGELFF
TRBV10-3,.,TRBD2,TRBJ2-5,TGTGCCATCAGCCCAGCGGGGGGAGCGGGAGGTGAGACCCAGTACTTC,CAISPAGGAGGETQYF
TRBV28,.,.,TRBJ2-5,TGTGCCAGCCTTCCTGGGGGGGGCTCAGAGACCCAGTACTTC,CASLPGGGSETQYF
TRBV6-1,.,TRBD1,TRBJ1-1,TGTGCCAGCAGTGACGCCCGAAGACAGGGAGCTTTCTTT,CASSDARRQGAFF
TRBV6-1,few,.,TRBJ2-1,TGTGCCAGCAGTGAAGCGCTTGGGGGGTACCAGTTCTTC,CASSEALGGYQFF
TRBV5-1,.,.,TRBJ2-1,TGCGCCAGCAGCTTGGCAACTTGGCGGACCTCCTACAATGAGCAGTTCTTC,CASSLATWRTSYNEQFF
TRBV7-6,once,TRBD2,TRBJ2-2,TGTGCCAGCAGCTTAGCCCCCGGAATAGCGGGCACCGGGGAGCTGTTTTTT,CASSLAPGIAGTGELFF
TRBV19,.,TRBD1,TRBJ2-5,TGTGCCAGTAGTAATGGACAGGGGGAGTCGGAGACCCAGTACTTC,CASSNGQGESETQYF
TRBV4-2,.,TRBD2,TRBJ2-1,TGTGCCAGCAGCCCGGGACTAGCGGAAGACAATGAGCAGTTCTTC,CASSPGLAEDNEQFF